The text below deals with one T cell receptor (beta chain). Its antigen is undetermined. The PCR contained 60 Vbeta and 13 Jbeta primers. Assay: immunoSEQ multiplex PCR; the TCRdb copy retains only in-frame clones and omits some. The repertoire includes roughly 79,000 clones, roughly 74% of them detected once, and around 6.4% sits in the top ten. These data come from a study of cytomegalovirus exposure and HLA in healthy donors. Points from the study as a whole: For most subjects, TCR beta sequences were reported to predict HLA-A and HLA-B alleles with accuracy.

With 2 bases removed from V and 2 bases from J, the gap between germline ends came to 11 bases. Germline CDR1 reads SGHDT; CDR2 reads YYEEEE. The CDR3 contains 15 residues. The chain recombines TRBV5-6 with TRBJ2-1, with D perhaps matching TRBD1 (7 bases). The sample consisted of PBMCs. The TCR was taken from a woman aged 45-65 years in good health and CMV-seropositive. This chain's CDR3 is CASSFIRGAYNEQFF. DNA for the CDR3: TGTGCCAGCAGCTTCATCAGGGGGGCCTACAATGAGCAGTTCTTC.